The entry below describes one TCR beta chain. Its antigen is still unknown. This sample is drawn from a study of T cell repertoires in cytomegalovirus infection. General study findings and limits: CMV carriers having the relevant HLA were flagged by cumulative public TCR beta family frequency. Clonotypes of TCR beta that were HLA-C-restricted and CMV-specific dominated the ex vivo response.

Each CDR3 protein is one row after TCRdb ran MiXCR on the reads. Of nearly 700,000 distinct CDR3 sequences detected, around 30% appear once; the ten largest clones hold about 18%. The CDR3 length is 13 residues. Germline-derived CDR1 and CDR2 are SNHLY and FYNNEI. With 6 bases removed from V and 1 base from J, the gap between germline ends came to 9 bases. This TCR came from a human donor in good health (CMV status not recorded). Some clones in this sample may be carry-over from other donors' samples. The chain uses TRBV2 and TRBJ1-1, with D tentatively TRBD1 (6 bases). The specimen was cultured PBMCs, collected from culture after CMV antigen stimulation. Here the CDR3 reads CASRGQSNTEAFF. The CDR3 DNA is TGTGCCAGCAGAGGACAGTCGAACACTGAAGCTTTCTTT.